This note documents a single T cell receptor (beta chain) sequence. No antigen is known for it. These data belong to a study of T cell responses to AZD1222 COVID-19 vaccine. Study at large: Analyses pooled second doses at about 4 or about 12 weeks.

Points from the study as a whole: Spike-specific TCR breadth and depth rose after two AZD1222 doses. Researchers took repertoire samples only after the peak T cell response had come. Across spike, vaccine-associated CD4 TCRs were found, dominant at 160-218 and 743-854.

The length of the CDR3 is 12 residues. Germline assignment: CDR1 SGHTA and CDR2 FQGNSA. V shed 5 bases, J shed 6 bases, and the junction held 4 bases outside the gene matches. Sequenced by immunoSEQ multiplex PCR; TCRdb stores in-frame clones only, minus some. This table holds more than 110,000 clones, approximately 92% found once. The chain links TRBV7-2 to TRBJ2-7, with 7 bases aligning to TRBD1. Sequenced material: peripheral blood, taken on day 0 of AZD1222 vaccination. This clonotype was sampled from an adult in good health. In nucleotides, the CDR3 is TGTGCCAGCAGCAGGGACAGCCCCGAGCAGTACTTC. It specifies CASSRDSPEQYF.